The source of this T cell receptor beta chain is a study of OX40 agonist ivuxolimab in advanced cancers. As for the study in general: People in dose escalation had one of these cancers: hepatocellular carcinoma, melanoma, renal cell or head and neck cancer.

Autoimmune disease history or systemic immunosuppression disqualified patients. Sequenced by immunoSEQ multiplex PCR; TCRdb stores in-frame clones only, minus some. The sample lists approximately 68,000 clones, approximately 88% occurring once. V lost 1 base to trimming and J lost 5 bases, with 15 bases between them. This CDR3 has 15 residues. Germline CDR1 reads SGHTA; CDR2 reads FQGNSA. The sample was CD4+ or CD8+ T cells sorted from blood, taken in a trial of the OX40 agonist ivuxolimab. The V gene is TRBV7-2, the J gene TRBJ2-7; D not resolved. The source is an adult with an advanced solid tumor such as melanoma, head and neck, liver or kidney cancer. As DNA, the CDR3 is TGTGCCAGCAGCTTAGTACAGCTCTCAAGTCACGAGCAGTACTTC. Its protein product is CASSLVQLSSHEQYF.